The 20 T cell receptor beta chains reported below all come from one sample, sequenced in a study of T cells in localized non-small cell lung cancer. The repertoire was sequenced with immunoSEQ multiplex PCR; TCRdb's copy has only in-frame clones and lacks some. The sample lists under 650 clones; 35% were seen once. The sample here was normal lung tissue next to the tumor, taken before any cancer treatment. The receptors originated from a man aged 35-69 years with stage I lung adenocarcinoma.

The chain links TRBV11-3 to TRBJ1-5, with 8 positions matching TRBD1. V lost 5 bases to trimming and J lost 1 base; unmatched junction nucleotides: 7. The length of the CDR3 is 16 residues. Germline CDR1 SGHNT, CDR2 YENEEA. CDR3 loop: CASSPGQGRSNQPQHF. The DNA of the CDR3 is TGTGCCAGCAGCCCCGGACAGGGCAGGAGCAATCAGCCCCAGCATTTT.

The genes are TRBV4-1 and TRBJ1-1, with TRBD1 identical over 7 bases. V gave up 6 bases and J gave up 3 bases; unmatched junction bases: 4. The CDR3 covers 13 residues. Germline V gives CDR1 MGHRA, CDR2 YSYEKL. Here the CDR3 reads CASRRTGDTEAFF. The CDR3 region has the DNA TGCGCCAGCAGACGTACAGGGGACACTGAAGCTTTCTTT.

This clone was seen only a few times. The V gene is TRBV11-3, the J gene TRBJ2-2; TRBD1 is a possible D gene (6 bases). The CDR3 is 15 amino acids. Looked up from germline, CDR1 is SGHNT and CDR2 is YENEEA. V was shortened by 6 bases and J by 4 bases, with 15 bases between the two germline ends. The CDR3 DNA reads as TGTGCCAGCAGGCCGGACCTAGGGGGCACCGGGGAGCTGTTTTTT. Protein product: CASRPDLGGTGELFF.

The V gene is TRBV9, the J gene TRBJ2-2; 10 bases align to TRBD2. V was clipped by 0 bases and J by 6 bases; unmatched bases: 5. Germline-derived CDR1 and CDR2 are SGDLS and YYNGEE. The CDR3 runs to 16 residues. CDR3 sequence reads: CASSVGASGSAGELFF. CDR3 nucleotides: TGTGCCAGCAGCGTAGGGGCTAGCGGGAGTGCCGGGGAGCTGTTTTTT. Full variable domain (missing parts from reference TRBV9 and TRBJ2-2): DSGVTQTPKHLITATGQRVTLRCSPRSGDLSVYWYQQSLDQGLQFLIQYYNGEERAKGNILERFSAQQFPDLHSELNLSSLELGDSALYFCASSVGASGSAGELFFGEGSRLTVL.

This chain uses TRBV19 with TRBJ2-1; the D gene could be TRBD1 or TRBD2 (5 bases each). The CDR3 runs to 14 residues. Germline loops: CDR1 LNHDA, CDR2 SQIVND (reference sequence). Trimming cost V 7 bases and J 0 bases, with 10 bases left between them. As DNA, the CDR3 is TGTGCCAGTACCTGGGGGAACTCCTACAATGAGCAGTTCTTC. It is translated as CASTWGNSYNEQFF.

This chain links TRBV5-1 with TRBJ2-4, with D possibly matching TRBD2 (7 bases). Trimming removed 3 bases from V and 2 bases from J, with 15 bases in between. The germline gives CDR1 SGHRS, CDR2 YFSETQ. CDR3 length equals 16 residues. The CDR3 protein is CASSSGWRGPKNIQYF. The DNA of the CDR3 is TGCGCCAGCAGCTCCGGGTGGCGGGGGCCCAAAAACATTCAGTACTTC.

About this clone itself: A read error may account for a junction end that differs from germline. The CDR3 loop is CAISGTSGTPSTDTQYF. The CDR3 DNA is TGTGCCATCAGTGGGACTAGCGGCACTCCTAGCACAGATACGCAGTATTTT. The V gene is TRBV6-8, the J gene TRBJ2-3; 11 bases fit TRBD2. The CDR3 is 17 amino acids. Germline-derived CDR1 and CDR2 are MNHGY and SAAAGT.

V gene TRBV19 combines with J gene TRBJ2-4; tentative D call: TRBD1 (6 bases). Trimming left V 1 base short and J 6 bases short, with 19 bases between. The germline V gene encodes CDR1 LNHDA and CDR2 SQIVND (reference sequence). There are 17 residues in the CDR3. The CDR3 nucleotides are TGTGCCAGTAGTATAGGGCCCACAGGGAATAATAGAAACATTCAGTACTTC. Residues: CASSIGPTGNNRNIQYF.

This clone was observed a handful of times. This chain connects TRBV6-8 to TRBJ2-7, with D tentatively TRBD2 (5 bases). The CDR3 is made up of 14 amino acids. V was trimmed by 6 bases and J by 2 bases, leaving 14 bases between them. Germline lookup yields CDR1 MNHGY and CDR2 SAAAGT. This CDR3 is CASRGLGATYEQYF. CDR3 DNA sequence: TGTGCCAGCAGAGGGTTGGGAGCGACCTACGAGCAGTACTTC.

This clone is hyperexpanded within its sample. The chain is built from TRBV29-1 and TRBJ2-3, with 10 bases that match TRBD1. This CDR3 region has 18 residues. The ends lost 6 bases at V and 3 bases at J; junction bases unmatched: 18. The germline gives CDR1 SQVTM, CDR2 ANQGSEA. The DNA for the CDR3 is TGCAGCGTCAGGGGACAGGGGAGATCCGGGTTACGGACAGATACGCAGTATTTT. It specifies CSVRGQGRSGLRTDTQYF.

Judged by abundance, this clone is large. V usage is TRBV6-8 and J usage is TRBJ2-3; D uncertain. V was shortened by 6 bases and J by 3 bases, with 10 bases between the two germline ends. CDR1 is MNHGY, CDR2 SAAAGT, per germline. The CDR3 sequence is 13 residues long. The CDR3 bases are TGTGCCAGCAGCCTGATGAGGACAGATACGCAGTATTTT. This translates into CASSLMRTDTQYF.

V usage is TRBV10-2 and J usage is TRBJ1-6; 9 nucleotides agree with TRBD1. Germline values: CDR1 WSHSY, CDR2 SAAADI. CDR3 length equals 15 residues. V lost 2 bases, J lost 12 bases, and 8 bases stayed unmatched. CDR3: CASSEPPRTGEPLHF. The CDR3, as DNA: TGCGCCAGCAGTGAGCCTCCCCGGACAGGGGAACCCCTCCACTTT.

A few counts support this clone. The chain couples TRBV7-4 to TRBJ2-7; D gene unclear. Deletions cut 1 base from V and 0 bases from J, with 10 bases between. CDR3 length equals 15 residues. The germline V gene encodes CDR1 SGHVT and CDR2 SQSDAQ. The CDR3 loop reads CASSLVWQSSYEQYF. The CDR3, as DNA: TGTGCCAGCAGCTTAGTGTGGCAGAGCTCCTACGAGCAGTACTTC. Complete variable domain (other parts from reference TRBV7-4 and TRBJ2-7): GAGVSQSPRYKVAKRGRDVALRCDSISGHVTLYWYRQTLGQGSEVLTYSQSDAQRDKSGRPSGRFSAERPERSVSTLKIQRTEQGDSAVYLCASSLVWQSSYEQYFGPGTRLTVT.

Points on this clone: An end of the junction does not agree with germline; a read error may underlie this. A base in the sequence is ambiguous or unread; the matching residue is shown as X. The chain has TRBV6-8 and TRBJ2-2; TRBD1 matches 10 bases. Germline CDR1 reads MNHGY; CDR2 reads SAAAGT. The CDR3 spans 16 residues. DNA for the CDR3: TGTGCCAGCAGCCTATGGGGACAGGGGAACACYGGGGAGCTGTTTTTT. Translated: CASSLWGQGNXGELFF. From start to end, the CDR3 is CASSLWGQGNTGELFF.

This clone was counted a single time. The gene calls are TRBV10-1 and TRBJ1-3; TRBD1 matches 7 bases. This CDR3 is 15 amino acids long. Germline V gene sequence: CDR1 WNHNN, CDR2 SYGVQD (reference sequence). Trimming removed 10 bases from V and 0 bases from J; junction bases left unmatched: 9. CDR3 loop: CATLSRDSSGNTIYF. CDR3 coding DNA: TGCGCCACCCTAAGTCGGGACAGCTCTGGAAACACCATATATTTT.

This clone was found once. CDR3 sequence: CATRGDSSYNEQFF. The CDR3 DNA sequence: TGTGCCACCAGAGGGGACAGTTCCTACAATGAGCAGTTCTTC. V usage is TRBV19 and J usage is TRBJ2-1; 7 nucleotides align to TRBD1. J lost 1 base, V lost 10 bases, and 7 bases had no gene match. Germline-derived CDR1 and CDR2 are LNHDA and SQIVND (reference sequence). This CDR3 is built from 14 residues.

The CDR3 here is CASSLRELEQFF. In nucleotides, the CDR3 is TGTGCCAGCAGTTTAAGGGAGCTTGAGCAGTTCTTC. The V and J genes are TRBV28 and TRBJ2-1, with a possible D match to TRBD2 (5 bases). Germline V CDR1 and CDR2: MDHEN, SYDVKM. V lost 2 bases to trimming and J lost 9 bases, with 8 bases between them. This CDR3 has 12 amino acids.

The rearrangement joins TRBV11-3 to TRBJ1-3; TRBD1 matches 7 bases. Trimming at V came to 5 bases and at J to 0 bases, leaving 4 bases not matched to a gene. From germline, CDR1 is SGHNT and CDR2 YENEEA. The CDR3 consists of 15 residues. CDR3 residues: CASSAGTASGNTIYF. The CDR3 DNA reads TGTGCCAGCAGCGCCGGGACAGCCTCTGGAAACACCATATATTTT.

This clone has just a few counts. V is TRBV5-1 and J is TRBJ2-1; D possibly uses TRBD1 or TRBD2 (6 bases each). V dropped 7 bases and J dropped 1 base, with 21 bases sitting between them. Per the germline V gene, CDR1 is SGHRS and CDR2 is YFSETQ. The CDR3 totals 17 residues. This CDR3 reads CASAQEGVGRSYNEQFF. CDR3 nucleotides: TGCGCCAGCGCCCAGGAGGGGGTCGGCCGTTCCTACAATGAGCAGTTCTTC. Full variable domain (outside the CDR3, taken from reference TRBV5-1 and TRBJ2-1): KAGVTQTPRYLIKTRGQQVTLSCSPISGHRSVSWYQQTPGQGLQFLFEYFSETQRNKGNFPGRFSGRQFSNSRSEMNVSTLELGDSALYLCASAQEGVGRSYNEQFFGPGTRLTVL.

This chain joins TRBV6-8 and TRBJ1-1; 9 nucleotides align to TRBD1. The CDR3 has 15 amino acids. Trimming cost V 5 bases and J 10 bases; bases outside gene matches: 14. Germline CDR1 MNHGY, CDR2 SAAAGT. The CDR3 bases are TGTGCCAGCAGTCTACAGGGGGCGGGGAGTGGTGGAGCTTTCTTT. The encoded protein is CASSLQGAGSGGAFF.